The present entry profiles one T cell receptor (beta chain) with its context. The table came from immunoSEQ multiplex PCR; TCRdb's copy has only in-frame clones and leaves some out. The repertoire includes roughly 230,000 clones, roughly 87% of them detected once, and less than 8% sits in the top ten. The data are from a study of blood T cell repertoires in COVID-19. Study context: Among Cohort 3 donors, those recovered had two negative PCRs, clearance, or symptom resolution. COVID-19 samples from acute and convalescent phases originated in the United States, Italy and Spain. PBMCs, B-cell-depleted T cells, or T cells provided the cDNA or gDNA that made up the material.

Sequencing input: PBMCs or T cells enriched from blood (not recorded which). This receptor was obtained from a man younger than 45 in a cohort exposed to, infected with or recovered from COVID-19 (not recorded which).

In nucleotides, the CDR3 is TGCGCCAGCAGCGCCCCGGGACTAGCGAGCTCTCGCACAGATACGCAGTATTTT. This sequence encodes CASSAPGLASSRTDTQYF. V is TRBV5-1 and J is TRBJ2-3; 10 bases map to TRBD2. V lost 4 bases to trimming and J lost 1 base; unmatched junction nucleotides: 12. CDR3 length equals 18 residues. CDR1 and CDR2 (germline): SGHRS, YFSETQ.